This T cell receptor beta chain was retrieved from a study of OX40 agonist ivuxolimab in advanced cancers. About the study: Ivuxolimab is a fully human IgG2 antibody that activates OX40 (CD134).

TCRdb's copy holds only in-frame clones and misses some; the assay was immunoSEQ multiplex PCR. The data contain about 83,000 clones, approximately 84% of them singletons. Points from the study as a whole: Low normalized T-cell clonal expansion also characterized some of the nonresponders.

The ends lost 5 bases at V and 4 bases at J; junction bases unmatched: 10. The length of the CDR3 is 18 residues. Germline CDR1 is SGHNT and CDR2 is YENEEA. Remarks on this clone: The antigen is undetermined.

The material sequenced was CD4+ or CD8+ T cells sorted from blood, taken in a trial of the OX40 agonist ivuxolimab. The chain couples TRBV11-3 to TRBJ2-1; 14 nucleotides line up with TRBD2. The sequence derives from an adult with an advanced solid tumor such as melanoma, head and neck, liver or kidney cancer. The CDR3 spells CASSAPGLAGGLYNEQFF. CDR3 nucleotides: TGTGCCAGCAGCGCCCCTGGACTAGCGGGGGGCCTTTACAATGAGCAGTTCTTC.